These 30 T cell receptor beta chains originate from one sample sequenced in a study of blood T cells in healthy people across ages. For the second PCR, which ran for about 7 to 11 cycles, a sample-barcoded 5' primer and a J-beta primer mix were used. TCRdb reanalysed the 5' RACE reads using MiXCR and keeps one entry per CDR3 protein. The data hold some 640,000 distinct CDR3 sequences, with approximately 30% observed a single time. The material sequenced was blood. These TCRs come from a woman aged 80 or older in good health.

On this clonotype itself: One junction end disagrees with the germline gene, perhaps due to a read error. This rearrangement joins TRBV7-8 to TRBJ2-5; a weak D match, TRBD1 (5 bases). CDR1 is SGHVS, CDR2 FQNEAQ, per germline. This CDR3 is 13 amino acids long. CDR3 sequence reads: CAGSLRQGETQYF. CDR3 nucleotides: TGTGCCGGCAGCTTACGGCAGGGAGAGACCCAGTACTTC.

This clonotype was detected many times. This rearrangement joins TRBV5-4 to TRBJ2-4, with D maybe TRBD1 (8 bases). This CDR3 has 17 amino acids. Between the trimmed V and J ends, which lost 7 bases and 0 bases, there was a span of 20 bases. Germline-derived CDR1 and CDR2 are SGHNT and YYREEE (reference sequence). CDR3 sequence: CASSQQGGGIAKNIQYF. Here the CDR3 DNA reads TGTGCCAGCTCCCAACAGGGGGGGGGAATAGCCAAAAACATTCAGTACTTC.

In this sample, this clonotype turned up a few times. One base away lies a much larger clone, so this may be a sequencing read error. The chain combines TRBV6-1 with TRBJ2-1; 15 positions agree with TRBD2. CDR3 length: 14 amino acids. The germline gives CDR1 MNHNS, CDR2 SASEGT. The V gene end was trimmed by 6 bases and the J gene end by 13 bases; junction bases not matched to a gene: 7. The CDR3 DNA sequence: TGTGCCAGCAGGGCCGGACTAGCGGGGGGGCCACAGTTCTTC. Its translation: CASRAGLAGGPQFF.

This clonotype appeared many times. The chain recombines TRBV12-3 or TRBV12-4 with TRBJ2-7; 7 nucleotides line up with TRBD2. The CDR3 extends over 12 amino acids. V shed 6 bases, J shed 7 bases, and the junction held 6 bases outside the gene matches. CDR3 coding DNA: TGTGCCAGCAGCTCGGGACTACTGGAGCAGTACTTC. Protein sequence: CASSSGLLEQYF.

This chain uses TRBV29-1 with TRBJ1-4, with unresolved D. V dropped 6 bases and J dropped 0 bases, with 11 bases sitting between them. CDR1 SQVTM and CDR2 ANQGSEA come from the germline V gene. This CDR3 is built from 14 residues. In DNA form, the CDR3 reads TGCAGCGTCGCAACAGATGCAACTAATGAAAAACTGTTTTTT. Translating gives CSVATDATNEKLFF.

The chain uses TRBV20-1 and TRBJ2-5, with 7 nucleotides matching TRBD2. V lost 3 bases to trimming and J lost 11 bases; unmatched junction nucleotides: 15. Germline V gene sequence: CDR1 DFQATT, CDR2 SNEGSKA (reference sequence). This CDR3 region has 14 residues. In nucleotides, the CDR3 is TGCAGTGCTAGTAAGCGGGAATCTCCTGGTGAGCAGTACTTC. It translates to CSASKRESPGEQYF.

The sample holds many counts of this clonotype. The genes are TRBV5-6 and TRBJ2-7; D is undetermined. Germline values: CDR1 SGHDT, CDR2 YYEEEE. V lost 4 bases and J lost 0, with 11 bases in between. The CDR3 totals 14 residues. The CDR3: CASSPVGISYEQYF. CDR3 sequence (DNA): TGTGCCAGCAGCCCTGTGGGCATCTCCTACGAGCAGTACTTC.

The gene calls are TRBV6-1 and TRBJ1-5; maybe TRBD1 (5 bases). V was trimmed by 8 bases and J by 2 bases, leaving 16 bases between them. CDR1 is MNHNS and CDR2 is SASEGT in the germline V gene. The CDR3 extends over 15 amino acids. The chain's CDR3 is CASCAGTLGNQPQHF. Here the CDR3 DNA reads TGTGCCAGCTGTGCCGGGACCCTGGGCAATCAGCCCCAGCATTTT.

This clonotype has ten or more counts. The rearrangement links TRBV12-3 or TRBV12-4 to TRBJ1-4, with D maybe TRBD1 (6 bases). The length of the CDR3 is 15 residues. V was clipped by 2 bases and J by 8 bases, with 15 bases between them. The CDR3 coding sequence is TGTGCCAGCAGTTTATCCGTACAGGGAGCCGAAAAACTGTTTTTT. This translates into CASSLSVQGAEKLFF.

This clonotype has at least ten counts. The V and J genes are TRBV12-3 or TRBV12-4 and TRBJ2-3, with D hard to call. V lost 5 bases and J 2 bases, leaving 14 bases between the germline ends. The CDR3 is made up of 15 amino acids. DNA of the CDR3: TGTGCCAGCAGTCGGACCCGTGATCCCACAGATACGCAGTATTTT. Translation: CASSRTRDPTDTQYF.

CDR3: CAWVKQGALRANVLTF. CDR3 sequence (DNA): TGTGCCTGGGTTAAACAGGGGGCGCTTAGGGCCAACGTCCTGACTTTC. The chain recombines TRBV30 with TRBJ2-6; 9 bases fit TRBD1. The CDR3 runs to 16 residues. The germline gives CDR1 GTSNPN, CDR2 SVGIG (reference sequence). V shed 5 bases, J shed 5 bases, and the junction held 10 bases outside the gene matches.

The sample holds a few counts of this clonotype. The chain joins TRBV20-1 to TRBJ2-1; 14 bases agree with TRBD2. The CDR3 spans 14 residues. V shed 6 bases and J 8 bases; nucleotides not matched to a gene: 6. Per the germline V gene, CDR1 is DFQATT and CDR2 is SNEGSKA (reference sequence). CDR3 DNA: TGCAGTGCCTTGACTAGCGGGAGGGCGGATGAGCAGTTCTTC. This encodes CSALTSGRADEQFF.

The chain is built from TRBV9 and TRBJ2-1, with 7 bases aligning to TRBD2. The CDR3 consists of 15 residues. The V gene end was trimmed by 1 base and the J gene end by 7 bases; junction bases not matched to a gene: 8. The germline V gene has CDR1 SGDLS and CDR2 YYNGEE. DNA for the CDR3: TGTGCCAGCAGCGTAACCGGGGGGAAGGTTAATGAGCAGTTCTTC. Its protein product is CASSVTGGKVNEQFF.

This clonotype was picked up many times. The chain recombines TRBV7-3 with TRBJ2-1; D may be TRBD1 (6 bases). This CDR3 has 13 amino acids. Germline V gene sequence: CDR1 SGHTA, CDR2 FQGTGA. V gave up 5 bases and J gave up 9 bases, with 14 bases separating them. In nucleotides, the CDR3 is TGTGCCAGCAGCCTCCAGACAGGCGGTGAGCAGTTCTTC. Protein: CASSLQTGGEQFF.

The CDR3 is CATSRDRRSQETQYF. The CDR3 coding sequence is TGTGCCACCAGCAGAGATCGTCGTAGCCAAGAGACCCAGTACTTC. The rearrangement joins TRBV15 to TRBJ2-5; D gene ambiguous. The germline V gene has CDR1 LNHNV and CDR2 YYDKDF (reference sequence). V was shortened by 0 bases and J by 1 base, with 9 bases between the two germline ends. The CDR3 is made up of 15 amino acids.

This clonotype was seen ten or more times. This sequence joins TRBV28 and TRBJ2-7; D gene unclear. The CDR3 totals 11 residues. CDR1 is MDHEN, CDR2 SYDVKM, per germline. Trimming left V 8 bases short and J 1 base short, with 6 bases between. The CDR3 is CASALSYEQYF. CDR3 sequence (DNA): TGTGCCAGCGCTCTTTCCTACGAGCAGTACTTC.

This clonotype was seen ten or more times. This chain connects TRBV7-9 to TRBJ2-1, with a weak D call TRBD1 (6 bases). Per germline, CDR1 SEHNR and CDR2 FQNEAQ (reference sequence). This CDR3 has 16 residues. V lost 2 bases and J lost 0, with 11 bases in between. The chain's CDR3 is CASSLYQGLSYNEQFF. DNA of the CDR3: TGTGCCAGCAGCTTATATCAGGGGCTCTCCTACAATGAGCAGTTCTTC.

To note about this clonotype: Just one base apart from a much larger clone, this may be a read error. The chain links TRBV6-5 to TRBJ1-2; 8 positions agree with TRBD1. CDR3 length: 12 residues. The germline CDR1 and CDR2 sequences are MNHEY and SVGAGI. The CDR3, as DNA: TGTGCCAACAGTAGACAGGGGTATGGCTACACCTTC. It encodes CANSRQGYGYTF.

This clonotype came up many times. The CDR3 spells CASRPPRDLIYEQYF. The CDR3 DNA reads as TGTGCCAGCAGACCACCCCGGGACTTAATCTACGAGCAGTACTTC. This chain links TRBV6-2 or TRBV6-3 with TRBJ2-7; D possibly corresponds to TRBD2 (6 bases). V lost 6 bases to trimming and J lost 3 bases, with 18 bases between them. This CDR3 spans 15 amino acids. From germline, CDR1 is MNHEY and CDR2 SVGEGT.

The chain joins TRBV7-3 to TRBJ2-3; tentatively, D is TRBD1 (8 bases). V was trimmed by 7 bases and J by 5 bases, leaving 19 bases between them. Germline V gene data show CDR1 as SGHTA and CDR2 as FQGTGA. The CDR3 has 15 residues. CDR3 protein: CASTLQGGPGDTQYF. For the CDR3, the DNA is TGTGCCAGCACCCTACAGGGGGGGCCGGGAGATACGCAGTATTTT. Variable domain in full (rest from reference TRBV7-3 and TRBJ2-3): GAGVSQTPSNKVTEKGKYVELRCDPISGHTALYWYRQSLGQGPEFLIYFQGTGAADDSGLPNDRFFAVRPEGSVSTLKIQRTERGDSAVYLCASTLQGGPGDTQYFGPGTRLTVL.

For this clonotype: With a much larger clone just one base away, this may be a read error. Here the CDR3 reads CSARDPLGRGGYGYTF. CDR3 DNA: TGCAGTGCTAGAGATCCCCTAGGACGGGGGGGCTATGGCTACACCTTC. The chain couples TRBV20-1 to TRBJ1-2; D possibly corresponds to TRBD1 (5 bases). Trimming took 0 bases from V and 4 from J, leaving 18 bases between them. The CDR3 extends over 16 amino acids. Germline V gene lookup returns CDR1 DFQATT and CDR2 SNEGSKA (reference sequence).

This clonotype was seen only a few times. This may stem from a read error, because a much larger clone lies one nucleotide away. The chain joins TRBV4-2 to TRBJ2-6, with D perhaps TRBD1 (5 bases). The V gene's germline CDR1 is LGHNA and CDR2 YNFKEQ. The CDR3 is 16 amino acids. CDR3 residues: CASSQVGRPGANVPTF. In DNA, the CDR3 is TGTGCCAGCAGCCAAGTGGGTAGGCCTGGGGCCAACGTCCCGACTTTC.

Note on this clonotype: A much larger clone lies one base from this, so it may be a read error. The chain employs TRBV4-2 and TRBJ1-1, with a weak D call TRBD1 (5 bases). This CDR3 has 15 amino acids. Trimming removed 0 bases at V and 5 bases at J, with 13 bases between. Germline V gene sequence: CDR1 LGHNA, CDR2 YNFKEQ. The CDR3 bases are TGTGCCAGCAGCCAAGATCTGGCAGGGCGTACTGAAGCTTTCTTT. Encoded protein: CASSQDLAGRTEAFF.

This clonotype was recorded many times. The chain carries TRBV12-3 or TRBV12-4 and TRBJ2-1, with 13 bases identical to TRBD2. With 6 bases clipped from V and 15 bases from J, the junction kept 14 bases outside the gene matches. CDR3 length: 15 residues. The CDR3 sequence: CASSMTSGGPTVPFF. In DNA form, the CDR3 reads TGTGCCAGCAGCATGACTAGCGGGGGGCCAACAGTCCCGTTCTTC.

The V and J genes are TRBV20-1 and TRBJ2-1; D not certain. The CDR3 length is 12 residues. Trimming shortened V by 3 bases and J by 8 bases, and 11 bases separated the two germline ends. Germline CDR1 reads DFQATT; CDR2 reads SNEGSKA (reference sequence). In DNA form, the CDR3 reads TGCAGTGCTAGCCAGGTTTTGTATGAGCAGTTCTTC. This sequence encodes CSASQVLYEQFF.

At least ten counts were recorded for this clonotype. The chain employs TRBV3-1 and TRBJ2-1; 10 positions agree with TRBD2. The J call may be wrong; the DNA end is better matched by TRBJ2-7. CDR3 length equals 17 residues. CDR1 is LGHDT and CDR2 is YNNKEL in the germline V gene (reference sequence). In nucleotides, the CDR3 is TGTGCCAGCAGCCAAGAACTAGCGGGGAGCTCCTACAATGAGCAGTACTTC. As protein: CASSQELAGSSYNEQYF.

This clonotype has only a few counts. CDR3 in DNA: TGTGCCAGCTCACCTGTGAATCAGCCCCAGCATTTT. Residues: CASSPVNQPQHF. This sequence joins TRBV18 and TRBJ1-5; D call uncertain. Germline V gives CDR1 KGHSH, CDR2 LQKENI. V was trimmed by 3 bases and J by 4 bases, leaving 4 bases between them. The CDR3 consists of 12 residues.

This chain links TRBV12-3 or TRBV12-4 with TRBJ2-3; no clear D gene. Trimming left V 10 bases short and J 3 bases short, with 17 bases between. CDR3 size: 14 residues. CDR3 DNA: TGTGCCACCAAAAGGTGGGCCCGTACAGATACGCAGTATTTT. Protein sequence: CATKRWARTDTQYF.

This chain joins TRBV19 and TRBJ1-4, with TRBD1 matching 11 bases. CDR1 is LNHDA, CDR2 SQIVND, per germline (reference sequence). V lost 5 bases, J lost 8 bases, and 10 bases stayed unmatched. CDR3 length: 16 residues. Here the CDR3 DNA reads TGTGCCAGTAGTGTTGATAGGGACAGGGGGAACGAAAAACTGTTTTTT. Its protein product is CASSVDRDRGNEKLFF.

At least ten counts were recorded for this clonotype. The gene calls are TRBV5-5 and TRBJ2-4, with a tentative D call TRBD1 (5 bases). Germline values: CDR1 SGHKS, CDR2 YYEKEE (reference sequence). The CDR3 sequence is 14 residues long. Trimming left V 0 bases short and J 7 bases short, with 11 bases between. This chain's CDR3 is CASSLASGRNIQYF. CDR3 sequence (DNA): TGTGCCAGCAGCTTGGCTTCAGGGCGGAACATTCAGTACTTC. Filled out from reference TRBV5-5 and TRBJ2-4, the complete variable domain reads DAGVTQSPTHLIKTRGQQVTLRCSPISGHKSVSWYQQVLGQGPQFIFQYYEKEERGRGNFPDRFSARQFPNYSSELNVNALLLGDSALYLCASSLASGRNIQYFGAGTRLSVL.